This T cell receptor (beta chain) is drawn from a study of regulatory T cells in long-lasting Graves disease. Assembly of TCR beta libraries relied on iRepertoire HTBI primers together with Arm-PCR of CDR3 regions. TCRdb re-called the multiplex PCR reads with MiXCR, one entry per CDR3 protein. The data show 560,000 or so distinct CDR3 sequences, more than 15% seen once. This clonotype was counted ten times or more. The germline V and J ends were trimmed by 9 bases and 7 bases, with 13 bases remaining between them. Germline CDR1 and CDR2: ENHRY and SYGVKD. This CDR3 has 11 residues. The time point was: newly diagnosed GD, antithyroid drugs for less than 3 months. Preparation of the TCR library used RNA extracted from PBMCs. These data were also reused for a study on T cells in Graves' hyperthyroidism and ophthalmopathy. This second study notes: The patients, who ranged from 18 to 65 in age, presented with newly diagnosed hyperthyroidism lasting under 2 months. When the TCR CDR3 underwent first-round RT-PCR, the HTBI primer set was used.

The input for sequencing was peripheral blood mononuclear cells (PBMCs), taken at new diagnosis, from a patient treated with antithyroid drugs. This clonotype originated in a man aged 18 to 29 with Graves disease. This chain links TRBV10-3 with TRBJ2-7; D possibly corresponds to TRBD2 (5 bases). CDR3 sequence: CAIRTGEEQYF. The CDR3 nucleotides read TGTGCCATAAGGACTGGGGAGGAGCAGTACTTC.